The following is a T cell receptor (beta chain) sequence with its context. Only in-frame clones appear in the TCRdb table, and some are missing; sequencing was by immunoSEQ multiplex PCR. This table holds around 60,000 clones, approximately 92% found once. CDR1 is SGHVS and CDR2 is FQNEAQ in the germline V gene. The trim removed 3 bases at V and 7 bases at J, leaving 13 bases unmatched. The CDR3 has 17 residues. The data were taken from a study of technical replicates of blood from four donors. Material for sequencing was PBMCs. The chain joins TRBV7-8 to TRBJ2-1, with TRBD1 matching 9 bases. This TCR derives from a human donor in good health. Some clones in this sample may be carry-over from other donors' samples. This CDR3 reads CASSLKRFRDRDNEQFF. CDR3 nucleotides: TGTGCCAGCAGCTTGAAAAGGTTCCGGGACAGGGATAATGAGCAGTTCTTC.